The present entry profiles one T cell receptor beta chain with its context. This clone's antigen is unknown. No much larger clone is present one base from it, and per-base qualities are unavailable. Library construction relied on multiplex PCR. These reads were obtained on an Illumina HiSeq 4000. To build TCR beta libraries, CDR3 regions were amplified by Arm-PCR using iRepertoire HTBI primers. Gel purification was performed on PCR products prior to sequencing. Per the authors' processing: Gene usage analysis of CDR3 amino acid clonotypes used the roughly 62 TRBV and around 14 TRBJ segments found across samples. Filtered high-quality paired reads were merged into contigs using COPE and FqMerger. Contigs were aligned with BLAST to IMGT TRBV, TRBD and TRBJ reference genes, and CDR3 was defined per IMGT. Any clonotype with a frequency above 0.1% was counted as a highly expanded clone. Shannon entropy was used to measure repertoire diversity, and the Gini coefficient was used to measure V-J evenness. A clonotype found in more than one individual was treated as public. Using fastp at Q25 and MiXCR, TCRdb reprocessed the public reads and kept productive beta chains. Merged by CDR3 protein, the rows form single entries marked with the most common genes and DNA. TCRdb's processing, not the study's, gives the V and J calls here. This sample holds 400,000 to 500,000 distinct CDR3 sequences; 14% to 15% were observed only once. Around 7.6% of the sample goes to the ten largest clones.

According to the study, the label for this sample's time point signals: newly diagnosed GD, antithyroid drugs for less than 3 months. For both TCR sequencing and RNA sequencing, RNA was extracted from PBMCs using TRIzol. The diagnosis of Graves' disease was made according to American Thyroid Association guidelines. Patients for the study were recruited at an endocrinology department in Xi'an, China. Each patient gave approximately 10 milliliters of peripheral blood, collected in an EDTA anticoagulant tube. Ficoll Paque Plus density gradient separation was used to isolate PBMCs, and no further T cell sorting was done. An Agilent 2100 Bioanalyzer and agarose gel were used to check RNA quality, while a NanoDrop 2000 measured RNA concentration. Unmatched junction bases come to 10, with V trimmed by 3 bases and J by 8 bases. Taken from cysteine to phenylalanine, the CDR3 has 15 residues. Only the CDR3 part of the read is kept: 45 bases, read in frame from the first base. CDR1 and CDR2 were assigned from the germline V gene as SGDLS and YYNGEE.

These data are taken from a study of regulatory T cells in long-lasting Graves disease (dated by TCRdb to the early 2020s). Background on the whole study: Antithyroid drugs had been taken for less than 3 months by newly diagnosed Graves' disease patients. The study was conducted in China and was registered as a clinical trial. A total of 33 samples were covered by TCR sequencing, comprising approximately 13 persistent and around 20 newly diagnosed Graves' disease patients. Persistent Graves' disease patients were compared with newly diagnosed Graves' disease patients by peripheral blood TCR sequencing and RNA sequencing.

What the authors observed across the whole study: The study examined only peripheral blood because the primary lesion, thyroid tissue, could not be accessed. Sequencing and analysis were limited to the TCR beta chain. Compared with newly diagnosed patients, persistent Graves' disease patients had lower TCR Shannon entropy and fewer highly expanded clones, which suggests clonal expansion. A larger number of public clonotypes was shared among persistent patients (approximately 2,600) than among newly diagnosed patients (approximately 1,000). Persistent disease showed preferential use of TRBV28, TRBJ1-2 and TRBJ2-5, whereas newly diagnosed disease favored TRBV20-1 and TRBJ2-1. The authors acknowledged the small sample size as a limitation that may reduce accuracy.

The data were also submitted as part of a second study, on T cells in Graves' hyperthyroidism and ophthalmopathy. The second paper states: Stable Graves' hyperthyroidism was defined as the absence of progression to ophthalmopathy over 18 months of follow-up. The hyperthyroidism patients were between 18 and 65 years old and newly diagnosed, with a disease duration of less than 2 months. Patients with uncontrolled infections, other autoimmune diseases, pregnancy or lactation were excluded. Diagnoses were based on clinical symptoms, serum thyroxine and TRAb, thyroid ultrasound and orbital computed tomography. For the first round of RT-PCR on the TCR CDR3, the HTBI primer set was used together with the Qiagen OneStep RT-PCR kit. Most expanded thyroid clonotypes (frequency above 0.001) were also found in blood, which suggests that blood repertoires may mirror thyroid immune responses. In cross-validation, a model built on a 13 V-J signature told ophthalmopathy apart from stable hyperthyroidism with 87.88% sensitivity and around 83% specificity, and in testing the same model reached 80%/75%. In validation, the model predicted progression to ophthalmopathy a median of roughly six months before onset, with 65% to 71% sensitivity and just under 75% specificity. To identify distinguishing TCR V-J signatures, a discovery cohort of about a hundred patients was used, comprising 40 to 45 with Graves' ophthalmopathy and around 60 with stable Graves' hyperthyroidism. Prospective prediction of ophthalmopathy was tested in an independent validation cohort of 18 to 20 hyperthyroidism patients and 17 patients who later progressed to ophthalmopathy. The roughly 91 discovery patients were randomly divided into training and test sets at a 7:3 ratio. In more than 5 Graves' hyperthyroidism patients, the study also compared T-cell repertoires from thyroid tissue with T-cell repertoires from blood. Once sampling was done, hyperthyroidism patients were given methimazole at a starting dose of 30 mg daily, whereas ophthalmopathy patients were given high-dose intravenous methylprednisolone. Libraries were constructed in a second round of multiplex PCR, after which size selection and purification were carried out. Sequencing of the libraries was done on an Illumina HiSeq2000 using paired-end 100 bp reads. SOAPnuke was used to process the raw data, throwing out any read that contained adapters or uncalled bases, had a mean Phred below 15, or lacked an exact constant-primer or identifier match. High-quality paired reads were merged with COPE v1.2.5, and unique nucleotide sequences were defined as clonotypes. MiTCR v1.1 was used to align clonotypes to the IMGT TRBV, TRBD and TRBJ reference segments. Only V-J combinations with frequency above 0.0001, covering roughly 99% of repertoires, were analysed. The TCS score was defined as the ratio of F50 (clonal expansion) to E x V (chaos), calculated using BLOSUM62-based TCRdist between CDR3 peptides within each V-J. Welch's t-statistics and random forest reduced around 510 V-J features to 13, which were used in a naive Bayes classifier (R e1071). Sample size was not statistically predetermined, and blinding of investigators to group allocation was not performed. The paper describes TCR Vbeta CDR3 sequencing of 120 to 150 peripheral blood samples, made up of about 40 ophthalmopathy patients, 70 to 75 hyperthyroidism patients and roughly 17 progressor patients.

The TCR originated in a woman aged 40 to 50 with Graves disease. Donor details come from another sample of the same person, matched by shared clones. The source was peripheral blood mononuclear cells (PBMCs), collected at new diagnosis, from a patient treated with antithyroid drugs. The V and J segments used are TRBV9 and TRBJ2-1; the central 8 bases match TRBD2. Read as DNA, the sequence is TGTGCCAGCAGCGCAAGCGGGAGAGCGGAAGATGAGCAGTTCTTC. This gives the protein CASSASGRAEDEQFF.